This T cell receptor beta chain is drawn from a study of PD-1 blockade in classical Hodgkin lymphoma (dated by TCRdb to the early 2020s). In terms of the full investigation: Nivolumab dosing was 3 mg/kg intravenously every 2 weeks, continuing until either disease progression or unacceptable toxicity. The study used TCR beta sequencing and CyTOF to define a peripheral blood immune signature of response to PD-1 blockade in classical Hodgkin lymphoma.

As concerns this clone: Its antigen is unknown. Base qualities are missing; no much larger clone stands one base away.

V is shortened by 2 bases, J by 6 bases, and the region joining them spans 18 bases. Its CDR3 holds 16 amino acids, cysteine through phenylalanine. The only DNA kept is the CDR3, 48 bases in frame from the first base. According to the germline V gene (reference sequence), CDR1 reads LNHNV and CDR2 reads YYDKDF. Broad study findings and their caveats: Lower diversity was seen in patients whose nivolumab began less than 1 year after ASCT, and these patients were left out of later analyses so that immune reconstitution would not confound the results. The study was limited to a single clinical trial cohort, and causes of repertoire differences, possibly disease activity or prior therapy, remained undefined. Baseline TCR diversity was reported as lower in newly diagnosed patients than in healthy donors, and lower still in relapsed/refractory patients. By C4D1, a significant rise was seen in CD4+ TCR diversity but not in CD8+ TCR diversity (p=0.0027 vs p=0.16), and the rise was most apparent among complete responders (p=0.02). Trial patients achieving complete response had baseline diversity similar to newly diagnosed patients, whereas partial responders and progressors had significantly lower diversity.

The time point label, read with the paper, signifies: cycle 1 day 1 (C1D1), immediately before nivolumab initiation. Every trial patient had relapsed following autologous stem cell transplantation, and prior brentuximab vedotin exposure was what differed among cohorts A, B and C. A Miltenyi CD4+ T cell isolation kit was used for magnetic negative selection to purify CD4+ T cells from thawed PBMCs. The trial cohort was composed of 56 patients with relapsed/refractory classical Hodgkin lymphoma, for whom complete response, partial response or progressive disease was recorded as best overall response. In the multi-cohort phase II CheckMate 205 trial, trial patients received single-agent nivolumab. An independent review committee assessed best overall response using the 2007 International Working Group response criteria. PBMCs from the trial were collected at three points: immediately before nivolumab initiation (C1D1), and during therapy at cycle 2 day 1 and cycle 4 day 1. Peripheral blood was collected in 8 mL Vacutainer Cell Preparation Tubes, from which PBMCs were isolated by centrifugation and then cryopreserved. Purified CD4+ and CD8+ fractions were prepared only for cases with an additional available PBMC sample. Magnetically labelled cells were depleted on LS columns in a quadroMACS separator, and the flow-through was collected as the purified fraction.

Genomic DNA was isolated using the Qiagen DNeasy kit from unsorted PBMCs as well as from negatively selected CD4+ and CD8+ fractions. TCR beta CDR3 regions were amplified by immunoSEQ multiplex PCR using primers annealing to V and J segments. Amplification bias was minimized using a synthetic immune receptor repertoire, and residual bias was removed computationally after sequencing. The published analysis was carried out like this. Repertoire diversity was quantified as the Shannon entropy index using custom Python scripts. The unsorted, CD4+ and CD8+ repertoires were each analyzed separately, with the exception of combined analyses, where CD4+ and CD8+ sequences were merged in silico. A clone counted as expanded when the clone's frequency after treatment rose at least 2-fold relative to C1D1, and clones undetected at baseline were given a pseudocount of 0.5. Singleton clones were defined as clones with 0 or 1 copy at C1D1, and non-singleton clones were defined as clones with 2 or more copies. Clones expanded in unsorted samples were annotated as CD4+, CD8+ or unknown by matching protein sequences in sorted samples from the same patient. Wilcoxon tests on paired samples were used to test diversity changes from C1D1 to C4D1. TCRdb took this table from immuneACCESS and kept in-frame rearrangements with V and J called. Such tables lack part of the clones; where checked against another copy, unresolved V genes explain under half of the gap, and the rest is unexplained. V and J calls and clone size are those listed in that table; D and trimming were worked out from the DNA. This sample comprises tens of thousands of clones, less than 90% of them detected only once. Together, the top ten hold 2.4% of the sample.

The receptor's source is a human donor with classical Hodgkin lymphoma. The sequencing used CD4+ T cells from blood, collected at baseline. The chain is assembled from TRBV15 and TRBJ2-3, and perhaps TRBD1 as D gene, on 5 matching bases. The CDR3 protein is CATSRNRADTGDTQYF. Here is the DNA: TGTGCCACCAGCAGAAATCGTGCGGACACTGGCGATACGCAGTATTTT.